Sequencing of this T cell receptor (beta chain) was carried out in a study of cytomegalovirus exposure and HLA in healthy donors. PCR employed 60 Vbeta and 13 Jbeta primers. Produced via immunoSEQ multiplex PCR; TCRdb's table is partial and in-frame only. The profile shows 150,000 to 200,000 clones, more than 80% of them singletons. This clone was picked up one time. The length of the CDR3 is 14 residues. The clonotype comes from a young woman in good health and CMV-seronegative. Sequenced sample: PBMCs. The chain carries TRBV21-1 and TRBJ1-4. TRBV21-1 is deemed a pseudogene. CDR3 residues: CASSKRGGNEKLFF. In DNA form, the CDR3 reads TGTGCCAGCAGCAAACGGGGAGGGAATGAAAAACTGTTTTTT.